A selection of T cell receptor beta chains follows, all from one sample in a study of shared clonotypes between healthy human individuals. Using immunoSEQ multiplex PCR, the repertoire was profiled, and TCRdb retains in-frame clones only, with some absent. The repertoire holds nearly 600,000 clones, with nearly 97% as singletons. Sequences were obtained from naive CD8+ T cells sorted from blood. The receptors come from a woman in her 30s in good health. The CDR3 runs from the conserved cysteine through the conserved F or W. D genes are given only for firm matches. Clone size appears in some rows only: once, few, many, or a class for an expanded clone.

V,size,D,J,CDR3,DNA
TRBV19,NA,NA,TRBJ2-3,CASSIRTARSDTQYF,TGTGCCAGTAGTATCCGGACTGCGCGCTCAGATACGCAGTATTTT
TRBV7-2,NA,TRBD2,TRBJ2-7,CASSLEAAGGYYEQYF,TGTGCCAGCAGCTTAGAGGCGGCGGGAGGATACTACGAGCAGTACTTC
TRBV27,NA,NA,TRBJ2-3,CASSPPRPAASTDTQYF,TGTGCCAGCAGTCCCCCTCGTCCCGCAGCGAGCACAGATACGCAGTATTTT
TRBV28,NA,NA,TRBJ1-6,CASSPASYFNSPLHF,TGTGCCAGCAGCCCAGCGAGCTATTTCAATTCACCCCTCCACTTT
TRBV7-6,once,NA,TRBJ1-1,CASSPEAGREENTEAFF,TGTGCCAGCAGCCCCGAGGCAGGGAGAGAGGAGAACACTGAAGCTTTCTTT
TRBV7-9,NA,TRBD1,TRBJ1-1,CASTDPGQGQRAFF,TGTGCCAGCACCGATCCGGGACAGGGGCAGCGGGCTTTCTTT
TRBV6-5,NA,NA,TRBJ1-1,CASSYSGSRTEAFF,TGTGCCAGCAGTTACTCAGGGAGTCGCACTGAAGCTTTCTTT
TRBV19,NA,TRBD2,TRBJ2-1,CASSIWGGRFNEQFF,TGTGCCAGTAGTATATGGGGCGGGAGGTTTAATGAGCAGTTCTTC
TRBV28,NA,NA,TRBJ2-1,CASSLFPSYNEQFF,TGTGCCAGCAGTTTATTTCCCAGCTACAATGAGCAGTTCTTC
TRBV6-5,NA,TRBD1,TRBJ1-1,CASRDRGTEAFF,TGTGCCAGCAGAGACAGGGGTACTGAAGCTTTCTTT
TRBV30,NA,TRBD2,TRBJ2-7,CAWSIPFREGRYEQYF,TGTGCCTGGAGTATCCCCTTTCGGGAGGGCCGGTACGAGCAGTACTTC
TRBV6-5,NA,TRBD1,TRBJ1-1,CASSTGTGSSAFF,TGTGCCAGCAGCACCGGGACAGGTAGTTCAGCTTTCTTT
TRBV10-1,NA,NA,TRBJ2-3,CARPLPEGLHTDTQYF,TGCGCCAGACCCCTACCGGAGGGCCTCCACACAGATACGCAGTATTTT
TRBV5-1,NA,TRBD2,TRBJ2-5,CASRPSGSWETQYF,TGCGCCAGCAGACCTAGCGGGAGTTGGGAGACCCAGTACTTC
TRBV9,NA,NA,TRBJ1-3,CASSVGSGLSGNTIYF,TGTGCCAGCAGCGTAGGGTCGGGCCTCTCTGGAAACACCATATATTTT
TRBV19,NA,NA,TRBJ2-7,CASSPTGEGYEQYF,TGTGCCAGTAGCCCCACAGGGGAGGGCTACGAGCAGTACTTC
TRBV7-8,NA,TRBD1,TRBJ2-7,CASSLPGQGGEQYF,TGTGCCAGCAGCTTACCGGGACAGGGGGGCGAGCAGTACTTC
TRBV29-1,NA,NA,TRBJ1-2,CSVEEVWDILYGYTF,TGCAGCGTTGAAGAGGTCTGGGACATCCTCTATGGCTACACCTTC
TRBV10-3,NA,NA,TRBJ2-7,CAISGAGDSYEQYF,TGTGCCATCAGTGGAGCCGGGGACTCCTACGAGCAGTACTTC
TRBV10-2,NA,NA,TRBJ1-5,CASSGVGGNQPQHF,TGCGCCAGCAGTGGGGTTGGTGGCAATCAGCCCCAGCATTTT
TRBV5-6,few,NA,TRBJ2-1,CASSLVGALSSYNEQFF,TGTGCCAGCAGCTTGGTGGGAGCGCTAAGCTCCTACAATGAGCAGTTCTTC
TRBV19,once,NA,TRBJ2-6,CASSIDLEAGANVLTF,TGTGCCAGTAGTATAGATCTGGAGGCTGGGGCCAACGTCCTGACTTTC
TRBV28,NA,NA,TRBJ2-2,CASSFTGVGTGELFF,TGTGCCAGCAGTTTTACGGGAGTCGGGACCGGGGAGCTGTTTTTT
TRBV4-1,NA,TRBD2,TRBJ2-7,CASSLQRGTSGLYEQYF,TGCGCCAGCAGCCTCCAACGTGGGACTAGTGGCTTGTACGAGCAGTACTTC
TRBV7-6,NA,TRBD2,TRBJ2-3,CASSLAVGGSGRAQYF,TGTGCCAGCAGCTTAGCCGTGGGAGGGAGCGGCCGGGCGCAGTATTTT
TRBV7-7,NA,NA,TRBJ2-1,CASSLGPTSFNEQFF,TGTGCCAGCAGCTTAGGCCCGACTAGTTTCAATGAGCAGTTCTTC
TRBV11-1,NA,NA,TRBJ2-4,CASSYSENIQYF,TGTGCCAGCAGCTACTCGGAAAACATTCAGTACTTC
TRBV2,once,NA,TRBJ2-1,CASSAAALYNEQFF,TGTGCCAGCAGTGCGGCAGCCCTATACAATGAGCAGTTCTTC
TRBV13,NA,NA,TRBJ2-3,CASSAREGFVDTQYF,TGTGCCAGCAGCGCCCGTGAGGGGTTCGTAGATACGCAGTATTTT
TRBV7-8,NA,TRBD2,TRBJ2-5,CASSPLGDSGSRETQYF,TGTGCCAGCAGCCCCCTTGGAGATAGCGGGAGCAGGGAGACCCAGTACTTC
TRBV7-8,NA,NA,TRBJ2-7,CATQRVVSYEQYF,TGTGCCACTCAACGGGTGGTATCCTACGAGCAGTACTTC
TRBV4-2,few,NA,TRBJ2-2,CASSQGVALNTGELFF,TGTGCCAGCAGCCAAGGGGTGGCTCTGAACACCGGGGAGCTGTTTTTT
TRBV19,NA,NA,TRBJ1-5,CASSGRTSNQPQHF,TGTGCCAGTAGTGGAAGGACAAGTAATCAGCCCCAGCATTTT
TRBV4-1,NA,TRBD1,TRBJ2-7,CASSQGTGSSYEQYF,TGCGCCAGCAGCCAAGGGACAGGGAGCTCCTACGAGCAGTACTTC
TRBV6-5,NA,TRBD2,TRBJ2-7,CASSYSQGLAVYEQYF,TGTGCCAGCAGTTACTCTCAGGGACTAGCGGTCTACGAGCAGTACTTC
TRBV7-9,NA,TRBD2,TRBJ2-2,CASSLGLADPFTGELFF,TGTGCCAGCAGCTTAGGTCTAGCGGACCCTTTTACCGGGGAGCTGTTTTTT
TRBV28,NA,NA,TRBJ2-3,CASRDPRDTQYF,TGTGCCAGCAGGGACCCCAGGGATACGCAGTATTTT
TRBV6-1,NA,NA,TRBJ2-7,CASETPGSGLEQYF,TGTGCCAGCGAGACCCCCGGGTCGGGGCTCGAGCAGTACTTC
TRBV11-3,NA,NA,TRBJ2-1,CASSLNSVLYNEQFF,TGTGCCAGCAGCTTAAATTCAGTCTTGTACAATGAGCAGTTCTTC
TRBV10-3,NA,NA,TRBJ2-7,CAISEPGPTNNEQYF,TGTGCCATCAGTGAGCCCGGGCCGACGAATAACGAGCAGTACTTC
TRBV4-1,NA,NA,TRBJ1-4,CASSQVGEKLFF,TGCGCCAGCAGCCAAGTGGGGGAAAAACTGTTTTTT
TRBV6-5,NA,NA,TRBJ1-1,CASSYSIGLMNTEAFF,TGTGCCAGCAGTTACTCGATTGGTCTCATGAACACTGAAGCTTTCTTT